The next 19 T cell receptor beta chains were all read from a single sample in a study of cytomegalovirus exposure and HLA in healthy donors. Primers for the PCR totalled 60 Vbeta and 13 Jbeta. Some clones are missing from TCRdb's copy, which holds only in-frame ones; the method was immunoSEQ multiplex PCR. Altogether approximately 93,000 clones are present, 82% being singletons, with the ten largest covering about 3.8%. Sequencing was done on a sample of PBMCs. The source of these receptors is a man aged 45 to 65 in good health and CMV-seronegative.

The chain couples TRBV28 to TRBJ2-7; 9 bases fit TRBD1. V was pared by 5 bases and J by 4 bases, with 6 bases of the junction left unmatched. The CDR3 consists of 14 residues. Per germline, CDR1 MDHEN and CDR2 SYDVKM. The CDR3 DNA reads as TGTGCCAGCAGTACACCGGGACAGGGATACGAGCAGTACTTC. Protein product: CASSTPGQGYEQYF.

This chain joins TRBV30 and TRBJ1-1; D uncertain. V shed 2 bases and J shed 7 bases, with 8 bases lying between them. This CDR3 region has 11 residues. In germline, CDR1 is GTSNPN, CDR2 SVGIG (reference sequence). CDR3 sequence reads: CAWSISLEAFF. In DNA, the CDR3 is TGTGCCTGGAGTATCAGTCTTGAAGCTTTCTTT.

The chain joins TRBV19 to TRBJ2-3; D perhaps matches TRBD1 (6 bases). Trimming shortened V by 3 bases and J by 2 bases, and 9 bases separated the two germline ends. The length of the CDR3 is 14 residues. In germline, CDR1 is LNHDA, CDR2 SQIVND (reference sequence). This CDR3 is CASSMRQVTDTQYF. CDR3 DNA sequence: TGTGCCAGTAGTATGCGACAGGTCACAGATACGCAGTATTTT. The complete variable domain, with remaining parts taken from reference TRBV19 and TRBJ2-3, reads DGGITQSPKYLFRKEGQNVTLSCEQNLNHDAMYWYRQDPGQGLRLIYYSQIVNDFQKGDIAEGYSVSREKKESFPLTVTSAQKNPTAFYLCASSMRQVTDTQYFGPGTRLTVL.

The CDR3 DNA reads TGCGCCAGCAGCTTGGAACTCCGGTACGAGCAGTACTTC. Its translation: CASSLELRYEQYF. V gene TRBV5-1 combines with J gene TRBJ2-7; D uncertain. V was pared by 0 bases and J by 4 bases, with 8 bases between. The germline V gene encodes CDR1 SGHRS and CDR2 YFSETQ. The CDR3 is 13 amino acids.

The chain uses TRBV28 and TRBJ2-7, with 8 nucleotides matching TRBD1. Per the germline V gene, CDR1 is MDHEN and CDR2 is SYDVKM. The V and J ends lost 5 bases and 4 bases, in that order; junction bases with no gene match: 7. CDR3 length equals 14 residues. CDR3 in DNA: TGTGCCAGCAGTCCCACGACAGGGGAATACGAGCAGTACTTC. The encoded protein is CASSPTTGEYEQYF. Filled out from reference TRBV28 and TRBJ2-7, the complete variable domain reads DVKVTQSSRYLVKRTGEKVFLECVQDMDHENMFWYRQDPGLGLRLIYFSYDVKMKEKGDIPEGYSVSREKKERFSLILESASTNQTSMYLCASSPTTGEYEQYFGPGTRLTVT.

This clone was picked up one time. V and J are TRBV28 and TRBJ2-7; TRBD2 agrees at 12 bases. J lost 5 bases, V lost 5 bases, and 4 bases had no gene match. The CDR3 length is 14 residues. Germline loops: CDR1 MDHEN, CDR2 SYDVKM. CDR3 bases: TGTGCCAGCAGTCCTCTAGCGGGAGGGAACGAGCAGTACTTC. This gives the protein CASSPLAGGNEQYF.

A few counts support this clone. The rearrangement links TRBV6-4 to TRBJ1-6, with D possibly being TRBD1 (6 bases). V lost 6 bases, J lost 8 bases, and 11 bases lay in between. Per germline, CDR1 MRHNA and CDR2 SNTAGT. The CDR3 has 13 residues. CDR3 loop: CASRQGQHSPLHF. CDR3 DNA sequence: TGTGCCAGCAGGCAGGGGCAACATTCACCCCTCCACTTT.

This clone was recorded only once. The genes are TRBV7-8 and TRBJ2-5; TRBD1 might be the D (5 bases). TRBJ2-7 matches the DNA end more closely, so the J call is doubtful. Per the germline V gene, CDR1 is SGHVS and CDR2 is FQNEAQ. The CDR3 extends over 16 amino acids. In nucleotides, the CDR3 is TGTGCCAGCAGCTTGGATGGGGCCGACACTCCTGGCGAGCAGTACTTC. As protein: CASSLDGADTPGEQYF.

The V and J genes are TRBV27 and TRBJ2-4; D uncertain. The germline V gene has CDR1 MNHEY and CDR2 SMNVEV (reference sequence). V was shortened by 3 bases and J by 7 bases, with 10 bases between the two germline ends. The CDR3 has 13 amino acids. The CDR3 reads CASSFTVFNIQYF. CDR3 nucleotide sequence: TGTGCCAGCAGTTTTACAGTATTCAACATTCAGTACTTC.

The CDR3 sequence: CASSPNVLSEQFF. CDR3 sequence (DNA): TGTGCCAGCAGTCCTAACGTTCTATCCGAGCAGTTCTTC. This sequence joins TRBV6-5 and TRBJ2-1; the D is unclear. V lost 5 bases and J lost 10, with 15 bases in between. This CDR3 region has 13 residues. From germline, CDR1 is MNHEY and CDR2 SVGAGI.

The J gene is TRBJ1-2, the V gene TRBV6-1; 8 bases fit TRBD1. V lost 8 bases, J lost 8 bases, and 7 bases stayed unmatched. The CDR3 covers 12 residues. The germline CDR1 and CDR2 sequences are MNHNS and SASEGT. The CDR3 coding sequence is TGTGCCAGCGGATCAGACAGGGGCGGCTACACCTTC. This translates into CASGSDRGGYTF.

CDR3 bases: TGTGCCAGCAATCGTCCGGACAGGGCTAACACTGAAGCTTTCTTT. It translates to CASNRPDRANTEAFF. The chain carries TRBV2 and TRBJ1-1; TRBD1 aligns across 8 bases. CDR1 and CDR2 from the germline V gene are SNHLY and FYNNEI. Losses at the gene ends were 7 bases for V and 2 bases for J; bases not matched to a gene: 9. The CDR3 runs to 15 residues.

The rearrangement joins TRBV2 to TRBJ2-3, with a weak D call TRBD2 (6 bases). Germline CDR1 and CDR2: SNHLY and FYNNEI. The length of the CDR3 is 17 residues. V was clipped by 7 bases and J by 6 bases, with 26 bases between them. DNA for the CDR3: TGTGCCAGCACGAGATCACGGTCCCGGGACTGGGGGGATACGCAGTATTTT. Its protein is CASTRSRSRDWGDTQYF.

V and J are TRBV7-2 and TRBJ1-2; weak D call: TRBD1 (5 bases). This CDR3 has 15 residues. Trimming removed 1 base from V and 5 bases from J, with 14 bases in between. Germline V lookup: CDR1 SGHTA, CDR2 FQGNSA. CDR3 in amino acids: CASSLVGRGGYGYTF. As DNA, the CDR3 is TGTGCCAGCAGCTTAGTTGGGCGTGGGGGGTATGGCTACACCTTC.

This chain connects TRBV4-2 to TRBJ2-7; D not resolved. CDR1 and CDR2 (germline): LGHNA, YNFKEQ. Trimming left V 1 base short and J 3 bases short, with 10 bases between. The CDR3 covers 14 residues. The CDR3 here is CASSQVEANYEQYF. The CDR3 DNA is TGTGCCAGCAGCCAAGTCGAGGCTAACTACGAGCAGTACTTC.

As DNA, the CDR3 is TGTGCCAGCAGCTTATCTCAGGGGGTTTCAGATACGCAGTATTTT. Amino acids: CASSLSQGVSDTQYF. The chain employs TRBV11-3 and TRBJ2-3; 7 nucleotides agree with TRBD1. Germline-derived CDR1 and CDR2 are SGHNT and YENEEA. The CDR3 is 15 amino acids. The trim removed 2 bases at V and 4 bases at J, leaving 6 bases unmatched.

V gene TRBV6-4 combines with J gene TRBJ1-2; maybe TRBD1 (5 bases). This CDR3 region has 15 residues. The germline CDR1 and CDR2 sequences are MRHNA and SNTAGT. Trimming left V 6 bases short and J 4 bases short, with 18 bases between. CDR3 nucleotide sequence: TGTGCCAGCAGCCCTCAAGGAGGGGTGGGCTATGGCTACACCTTC. Encoded protein: CASSPQGGVGYGYTF.

The chain joins TRBV9 to TRBJ2-1; 11 bases align to TRBD2. V lost 5 bases, J lost 9 bases, and 10 bases stayed unmatched. The CDR3 runs 15 residues. CDR1 is SGDLS and CDR2 is YYNGEE in the germline V gene. CDR3 protein: CASRSELAGAPEQFF. The CDR3 DNA sequence: TGTGCCAGCAGGTCGGAACTAGCGGGGGCCCCTGAGCAGTTCTTC.

This rearrangement joins TRBV7-2 to TRBJ2-1, with 11 bases aligning to TRBD1. Per the germline V gene, CDR1 is SGHTA and CDR2 is FQGNSA. V lost 5 bases to trimming and J lost 4 bases; unmatched junction nucleotides: 4. This CDR3 is 15 amino acids long. For the CDR3, the DNA is TGTGCCAGCAGCCTGGGACAGGGGGGATACAATGAGCAGTTCTTC. Its translation is CASSLGQGGYNEQFF.